Following are 30 T cell receptor beta chains from one sample sequenced in a study of beta chain features in type 1 diabetes. Findings of the study overall: Moderately but significantly shorter TCRB CDR3s were found in Type 1 diabetes patients in all four CD4+ subsets.

Sequencing targeted expressed TCRB transcripts, as all isolated RNA had been reverse transcribed. The repertoire was sequenced with immunoSEQ multiplex PCR; TCRdb's copy has only in-frame clones and lacks some. The profile shows about 160,000 clones, 8% to 9.5% of them singletons. Their antigen targets remain unknown. The sequenced sample consisted of central memory CD4+ T cells from blood. These receptors were collected from a woman younger than 30 with type 1 diabetes.

In regard to this clone: This sample also contains other DNA sequences that code for the same CDR3. The chain recombines TRBV30 with TRBJ1-2, with D maybe TRBD1 (6 bases). The germline gives CDR1 GTSNPN, CDR2 SVGIG (reference sequence). There are 11 residues in the CDR3. V was pared by 2 bases and J by 8 bases, with 9 bases between. CDR3 bases: TGTGCCTGGAGTACAGGGTCCGGCTACACCTTC. Protein sequence: CAWSTGSGYTF. Using reference TRBV30 and TRBJ1-2 for the parts outside the CDR3, the full variable domain is SQTIHQWPATLVQPVGSPLSLECTVEGTSNPNLYWYRQAAGRGLQLLFYSVGIGQISSEVPQNLSASRPQDRQFILSSKKLLLSDSGFYLCAWSTGSGYTFGSGTRLTVV.

The chain has TRBV7-2 and TRBJ1-4, with D unclear. CDR1 is SGHTA, CDR2 FQGNSA, per germline. Trimming stripped 6 bases from V and 4 bases from J, with 15 bases between. The CDR3 consists of 15 residues. In DNA form, the CDR3 reads TGTGCCAGCAGTCAATCCGCGGGAAATAATGAAAAACTGTTTTTT. Its protein is CASSQSAGNNEKLFF.

The chain has TRBV5-6 and TRBJ1-1; 8 nucleotides align to TRBD1. V gave up 3 bases and J gave up 2 bases; unmatched junction bases: 9. CDR1 and CDR2 (germline): SGHDT, YYEEEE. There are 16 residues in the CDR3. In DNA, the CDR3 is TGTGCCAGCAGCTGGTGGTCAACAGGGGGTAACACTGAAGCTTTCTTT. As protein: CASSWWSTGGNTEAFF.

The chain combines TRBV7-9 with TRBJ1-4, with D possibly matching TRBD1 (5 bases). The CDR3 has 12 amino acids. V was clipped by 5 bases and J by 7 bases, with 8 bases between them. Germline lookup yields CDR1 SEHNR and CDR2 FQNEAQ (reference sequence). The CDR3 DNA sequence: TGTGCCAGCAGCATTCAGGGTGAAAAACTGTTTTTT. Its translation is CASSIQGEKLFF.

DNA of the CDR3: TGCGCCAGCGCTAGCGGGAGGGTCGGGAATGAGCAGTTCTTC. The encoded protein is CASASGRVGNEQFF. The rearrangement joins TRBV5-1 to TRBJ2-1; 12 nucleotides agree with TRBD2. The CDR3 length is 14 residues. Germline-derived CDR1 and CDR2 are SGHRS and YFSETQ. V shed 7 bases and J 7 bases; nucleotides not matched to a gene: 6. The full variable domain, rest sourced from reference TRBV5-1 and TRBJ2-1, is KAGVTQTPRYLIKTRGQQVTLSCSPISGHRSVSWYQQTPGQGLQFLFEYFSETQRNKGNFPGRFSGRQFSNSRSEMNVSTLELGDSALYLCASASGRVGNEQFFGPGTRLTVL.

In this sample, this clone turned up a few times. The V call is TRBV20-1, the J call TRBJ2-7; the match to TRBD1 covers 8 bases. V was pared by 6 bases and J by 6 bases, with 4 bases of the junction left unmatched. This CDR3 is built from 11 residues. Germline CDR1 DFQATT, CDR2 SNEGSKA (reference sequence). CDR3 nucleotides: TGCAGTGCCCCGGGACAGGTCGAGCAGTACTTC. Translating gives CSAPGQVEQYF.

This clone appeared a few times. This chain connects TRBV6-5 to TRBJ2-4, with a possible D match to TRBD2 (5 bases). CDR1 is MNHEY, CDR2 SVGAGI, per germline. V gave up 6 bases and J gave up 7 bases, with 10 bases separating them. The CDR3 consists of 12 residues. CDR3 coding DNA: TGTGCCAGCAGGGACTCTGTGAACATTCAGTACTTC. Amino acid sequence: CASRDSVNIQYF.

The V call is TRBV18, the J call TRBJ2-5, with D tentatively TRBD1 (6 bases). The germline gives CDR1 KGHSH, CDR2 LQKENI. There are 15 residues in the CDR3. V was trimmed by 3 bases and J by 2 bases, leaving 13 bases between them. The CDR3 DNA reads TGTGCCAGCTCACCTCTCGGGACATCTCAAGAGACCCAGTACTTC. This gives the protein CASSPLGTSQETQYF. Using reference TRBV18 and TRBJ2-5 for the parts outside the CDR3, the full variable domain is NAGVMQNPRHLVRRRGQEARLRCSPMKGHSHVYWYRQLPEEGLKFMVYLQKENIIDESGMPKERFSAEFPKEGPSILRIQQVVRGDSAAYFCASSPLGTSQETQYFGPGTRLLVL.

This clone has only a few counts. The chain couples TRBV27 to TRBJ2-5, with a tentative D call TRBD2 (5 bases). Germline CDR1 reads MNHEY; CDR2 reads SMNVEV (reference sequence). The V end lost 3 bases, the J end lost 5 bases, and 10 bases lay between the germline ends. The CDR3 sequence is 13 residues long. The chain's CDR3 is CASSLRARETQYF. As DNA, the CDR3 is TGTGCCAGCAGTTTGAGGGCCCGGGAGACCCAGTACTTC.

This clone was counted between two and nine times. This sequence joins TRBV7-8 and TRBJ1-4, with 7 bases that match TRBD1. Germline CDR1 SGHVS, CDR2 FQNEAQ. This CDR3 has 15 amino acids. Trimming at V came to 5 bases and at J to 8 bases, leaving 11 bases not matched to a gene. The CDR3 bases are TGTGCCAGCAGCAAACGGGACAGCCGGGGGGAAAAACTGTTTTTT. Amino acid sequence: CASSKRDSRGEKLFF.

This clone was counted a few times. The chain combines TRBV6-1 with TRBJ1-1; no clear D gene. Germline CDR1 and CDR2: MNHNS and SASEGT. This CDR3 is built from 11 residues. V was pared by 2 bases and J by 5 bases, with 3 bases between. The CDR3 loop is CASSEYTEAFF. DNA for the CDR3: TGTGCCAGCAGTGAATATACTGAAGCTTTCTTT.

There are a few counts of this clone. The chain has TRBV18 and TRBJ2-7, with 8 bases matching TRBD2. Trimming took 6 bases from V and 2 from J; bases not matched to a gene: 6. This CDR3 has 14 residues. Germline loops: CDR1 KGHSH, CDR2 LQKENI. The CDR3 DNA follows: TGTGCCAGCTCCAGCGGGAGTGATACCTACGAGCAGTACTTC. Residues: CASSSGSDTYEQYF.

Only a few counts were recorded for this clone. CDR3 DNA sequence: TGTGCCAGCAGTCCCCAGGGACAGCACACTGAAGCTTTCTTT. It codes for CASSPQGQHTEAFF. The chain has TRBV6-5 and TRBJ1-1, with 7 nucleotides matching TRBD1. Germline V CDR1 and CDR2: MNHEY, SVGAGI. This CDR3 contains 14 residues. V lost 5 bases, J lost 3 bases, and 6 bases stayed unmatched.

This clone showed up just a few times. V and J are TRBV14 and TRBJ2-7; maybe TRBD1 (5 bases). CDR1 is SGHDN, CDR2 FVKESK, per germline. The CDR3 sequence is 14 residues long. V was clipped by 2 bases and J by 3 bases, with 11 bases between them. In nucleotides, the CDR3 is TGTGCCAGCAGCCAAAGAGACAGCGTCTACGAGCAGTACTTC. As protein: CASSQRDSVYEQYF.

CDR3 sequence (DNA): TGTGCCACCAGCGGTTACGGGACAGACTCCTACAATGAGCAGTTCTTC. It is translated as CATSGYGTDSYNEQFF. This sequence joins TRBV15 and TRBJ2-1, with 7 bases lining up with TRBD1. J gave up 0 bases and V 5 bases, and 7 bases lay outside the gene matches. Germline CDR1 and CDR2: LNHNV and YYDKDF (reference sequence). This CDR3 is built from 16 residues.

The chain combines TRBV25-1 with TRBJ2-6; D not certain. The germline V gene has CDR1 MGHDK and CDR2 SYGVNS. The length of the CDR3 is 14 residues. The V end was cut by 6 bases, the J end by 0 bases, with 6 bases between. CDR3 sequence reads: CASSLSSGANVLTF. CDR3 nucleotides: TGTGCCAGCAGCCTAAGCTCTGGGGCCAACGTCCTGACTTTC. The full variable domain, completed using reference TRBV25-1 and TRBJ2-6, is EADIYQTPRYLVIGTGKKITLECSQTMGHDKMYWYQQDPGMELHLIHYSYGVNSTEKGDLSSESTVSRIRTEHFPLTLESARPSHTSQYLCASSLSSGANVLTFGAGSRLTVL.

This clone was seen a handful of times. The V call is TRBV9, the J call TRBJ1-1, with D maybe TRBD1 (5 bases). Germline CDR1 is SGDLS and CDR2 is YYNGEE. The CDR3 has 15 residues. V lost 0 bases and J 4 bases, leaving 13 bases between the germline ends. The CDR3 protein is CASSVGFGGTTEAFF. The CDR3 DNA reads TGTGCCAGCAGCGTAGGGTTCGGAGGGACCACTGAAGCTTTCTTT.

The rearrangement joins TRBV19 to TRBJ1-6; TRBD1 matches at 11 bases. The CDR3 runs to 17 residues. Losses at the gene ends were 6 bases for V and 10 bases for J; bases not matched to a gene: 14. Looked up from germline, CDR1 is LNHDA and CDR2 is SQIVND (reference sequence). The CDR3 sequence is CASSLGGQGAAWSPLHF. The CDR3 region has the DNA TGTGCCAGTAGCTTGGGCGGACAGGGGGCTGCTTGGTCACCCCTCCACTTT.

This clone was observed a few times. The genes are TRBV27 and TRBJ1-1, with a tentative D call TRBD1 (6 bases). Trimming pared 4 bases from V and 0 bases from J, leaving 12 bases between. This CDR3 spans 15 amino acids. Germline CDR1 MNHEY, CDR2 SMNVEV (reference sequence). The chain's CDR3 is CASSSRKGVNTEAFF. CDR3 sequence (DNA): TGTGCCAGCAGTTCTCGAAAGGGGGTGAACACTGAAGCTTTCTTT.

This sequence joins TRBV5-1 and TRBJ2-2, with D maybe TRBD2 (5 bases). In germline, CDR1 is SGHRS, CDR2 YFSETQ. CDR3 length: 15 amino acids. The ends were cut back, 4 bases at V and 4 bases at J, with 14 bases in the middle. CDR3 amino acids: CASSLYGEGTGELFF. The CDR3 DNA is TGCGCCAGCAGCCTGTATGGAGAGGGCACCGGGGAGCTGTTTTTT.

This clone occurred a few times. The gene calls are TRBV30 and TRBJ2-1; maybe TRBD1 (6 bases). CDR1 is GTSNPN, CDR2 SVGIG, per germline (reference sequence). This CDR3 has 13 amino acids. V was trimmed by 3 bases and J by 9 bases, leaving 15 bases between them. CDR3 region: CAWSPNRAGEQFF. As DNA, the CDR3 is TGTGCCTGGAGCCCCAACAGGGCTGGTGAGCAGTTCTTC.

The CDR3 loop reads CAWSQGGQGAHEQFF. The CDR3 DNA follows: TGTGCCTGGTCGCAAGGGGGACAGGGGGCCCATGAGCAGTTCTTC. V is TRBV30 and J is TRBJ2-1, with 12 nucleotides matching TRBD1. J was trimmed by 8 bases and V by 5 bases; bases with no gene match: 10. The CDR3 sequence is 15 residues long. CDR1 and CDR2 (germline): GTSNPN, SVGIG (reference sequence).

This clone was observed a handful of times. The chain recombines TRBV4-2 with TRBJ1-2; D unclear. Trimming stripped 0 bases from V and 3 bases from J, with 5 bases between. Germline assignment: CDR1 LGHNA and CDR2 YNFKEQ. This CDR3 region has 13 residues. CDR3 amino acids: CASSQDRDYGYTF. CDR3 nucleotides: TGTGCCAGCAGCCAAGATCGGGACTATGGCTACACCTTC.

The rearrangement links TRBV23-1 to TRBJ2-7, with D tentatively TRBD1 (6 bases). TRBV23-1 carries the ORF label, with uncertain function. The CDR3 loop spans 15 amino acids. The V and J ends lost 6 bases and 0 bases respectively, with 15 bases between them. The DNA for the CDR3 is TGCGCCAGCAGCCGCAGGGGCGCGGGCTCCTACGAGCAGTACTTC. Its translation: CASSRRGAGSYEQYF.

The rearrangement uses TRBV2 and TRBJ1-5; TRBD1 matches 7 bases. V was pared by 6 bases and J by 3 bases, with 5 bases of the junction left unmatched. The CDR3 length is 14 residues. Germline V gives CDR1 SNHLY, CDR2 FYNNEI. The CDR3 protein is CASRQQGTNQPQHF. The CDR3 bases are TGTGCCAGCAGGCAACAGGGGACCAATCAGCCCCAGCATTTT.

This chain connects TRBV11-1 to TRBJ2-1; 11 bases are a match to TRBD2. CDR3 length: 14 residues. Germline values: CDR1 SGHAT, CDR2 FQDESV (reference sequence). After removal of 9 bases from V and 11 bases from J, the junction contained 12 bases not matched to a gene. The chain's CDR3 is CASLSGVAGGKQFF. As DNA, the CDR3 is TGTGCCAGTCTTAGCGGAGTAGCGGGAGGGAAGCAGTTCTTC.

This clone was seen a few times. The V gene is TRBV10-3, the J gene TRBJ1-1; 10 bases match TRBD1. The germline gives CDR1 ENHRY, CDR2 SYGVKD. J gave up 5 bases and V 4 bases, and 4 bases lay outside the gene matches. The CDR3 covers 14 residues. This CDR3 reads CAISGDRGGTEAFF. CDR3 sequence (DNA): TGTGCCATCAGTGGGGACAGGGGAGGGACTGAAGCTTTCTTT.

This clone showed up many times. The chain couples TRBV28 to TRBJ2-7, with D tentatively TRBD1 (6 bases). This CDR3 has 16 amino acids. V lost 7 bases and J lost 4, with 23 bases in between. Germline V gene data show CDR1 as MDHEN and CDR2 as SYDVKM. CDR3 DNA sequence: TGTGCCAGCATCCCGGCTGGGACATTGCGGCCTTACGAGCAGTACTTC. Translated, it gives CASIPAGTLRPYEQYF.

The chain employs TRBV7-2 and TRBJ1-1; 9 nucleotides agree with TRBD1. J lost 1 base, V lost 4 bases, and 4 bases had no gene match. The length of the CDR3 is 15 residues. Germline V gene sequence: CDR1 SGHTA, CDR2 FQGNSA. CDR3 in DNA: TGTGCCAGCAGCTCGTGGACAGGGGCGAACACTGAAGCTTTCTTT. Its protein is CASSSWTGANTEAFF.

There are a few counts of this clone. A read error may account for a junction end that differs from germline. The rearrangement uses TRBV5-1 and TRBJ2-3; 9 nucleotides match TRBD1. Per the germline V gene, CDR1 is SGHRS and CDR2 is YFSETQ. The CDR3 length is 13 residues. CDR3 residues: CASSLGTGGLAHF. The CDR3 nucleotides read TGCGCCAGCAGCTTGGGAACAGGGGGCCTAGCGCATTTT.